The entry that follows covers one T cell receptor (beta chain) sequence. The germline CDR1 and CDR2 sequences are LNHDA and SQIVND (reference sequence). This CDR3 region has 15 residues. The V gene lost 9 bases and the J gene lost 1 base, with 16 bases spanning the gap. Individuals selected for sequencing had exhibited CD8+CD57+ cell expansion on flow cytometry. The data derive from a study of CD8+CD57+ T cells in acquired aplastic anemia. Study overall: Sorted CD4+ plus CD8+ cells gave DNA averaging about 3.2 ug.

Genomic DNA constituted the template upon which TCR beta VDJ and CDR3 profiling was performed. A single record per CDR3 protein comes from TCRdb applying MiXCR to the reads. This sample yields approximately 170,000 distinct CDR3 sequences, of which approximately 51% are seen a single time; 3% to 4% belongs to the top ten. The chain joins TRBV19 to TRBJ1-5; no clear D gene. The sequencing input was sorted CD4+, CD8+, or CD8+CD57+ T cells (not recorded which) from PBMCs. The receptor was derived from a human donor with aplastic anemia. DNA for the CDR3: TGTGCCAGCAGTCCTGATGAGGCGAGCAATCAGCCCCAGCATTTT. Translation gives CASSPDEASNQPQHF.